Described below is a single T cell receptor (beta chain) sequence and its context. The data originate from a study of shared clonotypes between healthy human individuals. CDR1 is SGHAT and CDR2 is FQNNGV in the germline V gene. This CDR3 comprises 14 residues. Trimming shortened V by 0 bases and J by 2 bases, and 7 bases separated the two germline ends. Unsorted PBMC DNA sequencing spanned ten immunoSEQ deep assay plates. The data were produced by immunoSEQ multiplex PCR, yet TCRdb's version contains in-frame clones alone and is incomplete. The data contain about 490,000 clones, around 80% of them singletons.

The receptor's source is a woman aged 40 to 50 in good health. Some clones in this sample may be carry-over from other donors' samples. The gene calls are TRBV11-2 and TRBJ1-2; the D is unclear. The sample taken for sequencing was PBMCs. The DNA for the CDR3 is TGTGCCAGCAGCTTAGATGGCCGAAACTATGGCTACACCTTC. Translating gives CASSLDGRNYGYTF.